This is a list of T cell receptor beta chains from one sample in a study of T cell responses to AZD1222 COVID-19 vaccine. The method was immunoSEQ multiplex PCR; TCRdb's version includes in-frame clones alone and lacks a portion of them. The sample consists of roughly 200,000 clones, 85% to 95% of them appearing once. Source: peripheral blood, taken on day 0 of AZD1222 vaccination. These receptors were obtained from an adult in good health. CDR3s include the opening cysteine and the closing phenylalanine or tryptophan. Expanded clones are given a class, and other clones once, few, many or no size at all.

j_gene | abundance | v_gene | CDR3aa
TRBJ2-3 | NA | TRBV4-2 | CASSQDPGQGTDTQYF
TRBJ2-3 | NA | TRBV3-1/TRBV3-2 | CASSQDLATTQYF
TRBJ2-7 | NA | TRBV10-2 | CASSDITGTGRNEQYF
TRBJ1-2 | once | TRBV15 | CATSRGTANYGYTF
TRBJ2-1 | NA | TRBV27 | CASRPNMGGGYNEQFF
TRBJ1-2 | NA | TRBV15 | CATSREWEGADYGYTF
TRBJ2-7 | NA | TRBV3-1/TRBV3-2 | CASSQGQGGRVTF
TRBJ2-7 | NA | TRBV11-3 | CASSSSGSTSPNEQYF
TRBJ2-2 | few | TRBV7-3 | CASSYARETGELFF
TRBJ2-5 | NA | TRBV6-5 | CASSSPGGVGKTQYF
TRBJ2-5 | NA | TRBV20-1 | CSPRGQETQYF
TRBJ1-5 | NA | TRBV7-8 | CASSLAYRGQVQPQHF
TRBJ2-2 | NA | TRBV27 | CASSFGTGGNTGELFF
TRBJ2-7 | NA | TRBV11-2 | CASSPSGSKSYEQYF
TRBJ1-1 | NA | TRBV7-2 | CASSLVGQTEAFF
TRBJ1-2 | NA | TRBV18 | CASSLPRGQANYGYTF
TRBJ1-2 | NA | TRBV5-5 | CASSLVRGTNYGYTF
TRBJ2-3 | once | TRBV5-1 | CASSLGAVTDTQYF
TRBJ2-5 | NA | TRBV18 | CASSPPSGYQETQYF
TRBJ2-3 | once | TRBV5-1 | CASSLTASTDTQYF
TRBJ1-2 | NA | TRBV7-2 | CASSAQGAGNYGYTF
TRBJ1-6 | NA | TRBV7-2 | CASSTYRNSPLHF
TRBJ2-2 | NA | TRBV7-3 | CASSLRPTSFGELFF
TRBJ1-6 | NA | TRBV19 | CASSPPGDSPLHF
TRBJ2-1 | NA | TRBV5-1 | CASSLGGLFDEQFF
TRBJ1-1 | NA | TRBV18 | CASGTDSHTEAFF
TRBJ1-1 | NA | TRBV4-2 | CASSQVSAASLEAFF
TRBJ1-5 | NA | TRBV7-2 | CASSLTGVGQPQHF
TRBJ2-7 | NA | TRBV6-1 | CASSEAGTSAREQYF
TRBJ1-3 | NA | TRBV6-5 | CASSYKGDGNTIYF
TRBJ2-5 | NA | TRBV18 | CASSPAPGTGAQYF
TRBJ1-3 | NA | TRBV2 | CASNRGVPNTIYF
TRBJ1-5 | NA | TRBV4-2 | CASSQDLGNQPQHF
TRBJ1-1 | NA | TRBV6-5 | CASSYTTGNTEAFF
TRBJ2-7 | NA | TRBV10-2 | CASSPPRSPYEQYF
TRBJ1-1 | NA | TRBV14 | CASSRWTGSAFF
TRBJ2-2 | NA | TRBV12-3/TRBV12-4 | CASSLTAGELFF
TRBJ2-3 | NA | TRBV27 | CASSLSNAGLAGRWATDTQYF
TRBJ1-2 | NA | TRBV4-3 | CASSPASLLRYGYTF
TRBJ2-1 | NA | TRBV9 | CASSEIGHSSSYNEQFF
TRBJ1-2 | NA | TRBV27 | CASSPRGSAGGYTF
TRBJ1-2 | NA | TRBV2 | CASRLQLRNYGYTF
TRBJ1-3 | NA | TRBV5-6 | CASSLYGSSSGNTIYF
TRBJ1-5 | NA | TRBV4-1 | CASSRGQGGISNQPQHF
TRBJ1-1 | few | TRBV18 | CASSPAGMNTEAFF